This TCR beta chain was identified in a study of shared clonotypes between healthy human individuals. The J segment lost 0 bases and the V segment lost 4 bases, leaving 3 bases of the junction unmatched. Per the germline V gene, CDR1 is SGHRS and CDR2 is YFSETQ. CDR3 length: 15 amino acids. Turning to this clone: No antigen is known for it.

Regarding the study as a whole: For naive CD4 cells, 5% to 6.5% of clonotypes were shared across a handful of donors. All-four-donor shared clonotypes had higher generation probabilities than non-shared clonotypes did. Estimated clonotype richness was generally higher in naive than memory subsets.

Negatively enriched CD4+ T cells were divided by CD45RA into naive and memory. Measured with immunoSEQ multiplex PCR; TCRdb has only the in-frame clones, and not every one. The table includes around 940,000 clones, around 80% detected once. This rearrangement joins TRBV5-1 to TRBJ2-2, with 7 bases aligning to TRBD1. Sequences were obtained from memory CD4+ T cells sorted from blood. Described subset: CD45RA-negative fraction. The origin of this receptor is a man aged 18 to 29 in good health. As DNA, the CDR3 is TGCGCCAGCAGCCGAGGGGGCTCGAACACCGGGGAGCTGTTTTTT. This sequence encodes CASSRGGSNTGELFF.